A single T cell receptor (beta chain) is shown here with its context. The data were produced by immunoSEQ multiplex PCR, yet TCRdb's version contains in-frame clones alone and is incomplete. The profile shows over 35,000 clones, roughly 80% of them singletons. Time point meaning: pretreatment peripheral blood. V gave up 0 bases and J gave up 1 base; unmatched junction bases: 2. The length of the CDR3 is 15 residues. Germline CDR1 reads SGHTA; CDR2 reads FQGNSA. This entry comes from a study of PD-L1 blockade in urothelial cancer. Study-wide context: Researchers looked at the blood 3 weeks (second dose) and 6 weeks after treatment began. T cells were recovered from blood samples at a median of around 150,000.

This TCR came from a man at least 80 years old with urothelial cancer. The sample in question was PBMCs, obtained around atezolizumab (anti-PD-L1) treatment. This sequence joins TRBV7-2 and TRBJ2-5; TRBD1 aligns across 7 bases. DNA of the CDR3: TGTGCCAGCAGCTTAGCGGGGACAGCCCAAGAGACCCAGTACTTC. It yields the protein CASSLAGTAQETQYF.